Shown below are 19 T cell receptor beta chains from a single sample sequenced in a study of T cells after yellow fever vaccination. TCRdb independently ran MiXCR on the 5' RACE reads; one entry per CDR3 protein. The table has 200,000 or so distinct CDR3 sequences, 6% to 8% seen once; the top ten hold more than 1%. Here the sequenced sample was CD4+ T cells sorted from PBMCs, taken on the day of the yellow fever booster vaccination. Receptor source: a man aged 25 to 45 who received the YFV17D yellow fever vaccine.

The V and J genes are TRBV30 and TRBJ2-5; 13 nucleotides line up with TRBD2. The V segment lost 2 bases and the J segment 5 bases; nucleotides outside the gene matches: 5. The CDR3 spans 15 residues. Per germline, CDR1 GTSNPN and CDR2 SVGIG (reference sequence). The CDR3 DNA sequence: TGTGCCTGGAGTCTTGGACTAGCGGGAGCGGAGACCCAGTACTTC. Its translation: CAWSLGLAGAETQYF.

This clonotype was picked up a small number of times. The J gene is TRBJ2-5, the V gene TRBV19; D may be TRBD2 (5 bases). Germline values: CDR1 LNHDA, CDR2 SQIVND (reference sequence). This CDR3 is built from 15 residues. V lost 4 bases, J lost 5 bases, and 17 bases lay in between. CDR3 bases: TGTGCCAGTAGTAAGGTATCGGGATTGGGGGAGACCCAGTACTTC. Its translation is CASSKVSGLGETQYF. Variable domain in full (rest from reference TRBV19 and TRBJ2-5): DGGITQSPKYLFRKEGQNVTLSCEQNLNHDAMYWYRQDPGQGLRLIYYSQIVNDFQKGDIAEGYSVSREKKESFPLTVTSAQKNPTAFYLCASSKVSGLGETQYFGPGTRLLVL.

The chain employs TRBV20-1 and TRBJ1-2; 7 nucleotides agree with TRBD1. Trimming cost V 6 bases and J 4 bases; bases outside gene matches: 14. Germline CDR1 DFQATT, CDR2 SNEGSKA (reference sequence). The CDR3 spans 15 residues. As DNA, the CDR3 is TGCAGTGCCAGGACCCGGGACAGTCAGTTCTATGGCTACACCTTC. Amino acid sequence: CSARTRDSQFYGYTF.

The CDR3 protein is CASSKRWRGHNNEQFF. DNA for the CDR3: TGTGCCAGCAGCAAGAGGTGGCGGGGACATAACAATGAGCAGTTCTTC. The rearrangement links TRBV21-1 to TRBJ2-1; the tabulated D call, TRBD1, remains unverified against the DNA. TRBV21-1 corresponds to a pseudogene. The CDR3 runs 16 residues.

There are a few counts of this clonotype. CDR3 coding DNA: TGTGCCAGCAGACCCCGGGACAGGGTTTACAATGAGCAGTTCTTC. Amino acid sequence: CASRPRDRVYNEQFF. The rearrangement links TRBV28 to TRBJ2-1, with 9 bases that match TRBD1. CDR3 length: 15 amino acids. The junction had 7 bases not matched to a gene; V was cut back by 6 bases and J by 4 bases. Germline V gene sequence: CDR1 MDHEN, CDR2 SYDVKM.

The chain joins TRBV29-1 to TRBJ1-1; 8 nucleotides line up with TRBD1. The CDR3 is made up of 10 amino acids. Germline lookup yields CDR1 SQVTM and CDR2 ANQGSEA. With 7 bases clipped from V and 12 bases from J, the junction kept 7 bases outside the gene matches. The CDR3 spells CSARTGQTFF. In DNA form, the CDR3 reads TGCAGCGCACGGACAGGGCAGACTTTCTTT.

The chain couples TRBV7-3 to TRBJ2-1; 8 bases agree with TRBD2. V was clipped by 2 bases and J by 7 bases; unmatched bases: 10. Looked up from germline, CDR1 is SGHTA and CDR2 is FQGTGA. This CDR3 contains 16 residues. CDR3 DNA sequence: TGTGCCAGCAGCTTATCAGCCGGGGGGGGGCGAAATGAGCAGTTCTTC. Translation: CASSLSAGGGRNEQFF.

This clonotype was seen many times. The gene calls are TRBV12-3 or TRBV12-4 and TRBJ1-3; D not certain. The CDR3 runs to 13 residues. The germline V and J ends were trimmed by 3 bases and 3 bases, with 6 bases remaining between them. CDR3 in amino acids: CASSFMGGNTIYF. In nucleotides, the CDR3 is TGTGCCAGCAGTTTCATGGGTGGAAACACCATATATTTT.

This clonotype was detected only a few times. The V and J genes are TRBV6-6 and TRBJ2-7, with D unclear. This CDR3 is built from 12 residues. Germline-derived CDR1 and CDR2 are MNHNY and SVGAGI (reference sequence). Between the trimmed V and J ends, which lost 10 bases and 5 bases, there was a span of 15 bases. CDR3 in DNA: TGTGCCACCTTGGCCAAAGCCCACGAGCAGTACTTC. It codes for CATLAKAHEQYF.

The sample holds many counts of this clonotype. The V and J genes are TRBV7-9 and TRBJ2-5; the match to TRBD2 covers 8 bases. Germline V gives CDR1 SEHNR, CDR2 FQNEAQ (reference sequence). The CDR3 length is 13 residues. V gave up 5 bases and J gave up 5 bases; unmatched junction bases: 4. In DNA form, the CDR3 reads TGTGCCAGCAGCCCCGGGGGGGGTGAGACCCAGTACTTC. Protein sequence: CASSPGGGETQYF.

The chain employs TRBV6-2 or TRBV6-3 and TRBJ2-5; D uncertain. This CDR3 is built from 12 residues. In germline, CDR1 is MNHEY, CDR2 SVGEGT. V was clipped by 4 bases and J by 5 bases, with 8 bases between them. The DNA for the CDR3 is TGTGCCAGCAGTTCATCCAGGGAGACCCAGTACTTC. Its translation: CASSSSRETQYF.

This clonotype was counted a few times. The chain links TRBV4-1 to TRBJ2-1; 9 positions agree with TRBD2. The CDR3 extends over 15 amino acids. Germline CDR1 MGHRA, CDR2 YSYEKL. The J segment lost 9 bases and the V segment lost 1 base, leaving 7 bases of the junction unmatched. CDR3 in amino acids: CASSQVSREGLEQFF. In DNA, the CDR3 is TGCGCCAGCAGCCAAGTTTCGCGGGAGGGCCTTGAGCAGTTCTTC.

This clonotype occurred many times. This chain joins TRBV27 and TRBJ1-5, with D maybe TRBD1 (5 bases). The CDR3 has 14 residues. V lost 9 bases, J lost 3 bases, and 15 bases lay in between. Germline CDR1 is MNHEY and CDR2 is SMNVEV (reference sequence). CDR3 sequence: CASMGGGVNQPQHF. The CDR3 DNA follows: TGTGCCAGTATGGGGGGTGGTGTCAATCAGCCCCAGCATTTT.

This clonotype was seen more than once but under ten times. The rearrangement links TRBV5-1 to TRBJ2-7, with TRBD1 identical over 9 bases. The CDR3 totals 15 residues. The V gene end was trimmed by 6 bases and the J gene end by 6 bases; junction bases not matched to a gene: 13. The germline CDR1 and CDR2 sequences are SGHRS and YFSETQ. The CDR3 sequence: CASKGVSGQGGEQYF. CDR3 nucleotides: TGCGCCAGCAAGGGGGTTTCGGGACAGGGCGGCGAGCAGTACTTC.

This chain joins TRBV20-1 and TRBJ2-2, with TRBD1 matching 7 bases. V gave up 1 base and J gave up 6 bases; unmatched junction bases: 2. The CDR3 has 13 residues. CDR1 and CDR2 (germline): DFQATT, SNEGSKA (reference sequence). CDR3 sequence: CSARATGPGELFF. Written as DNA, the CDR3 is TGCAGTGCTAGAGCGACAGGGCCCGGGGAGCTGTTTTTT.

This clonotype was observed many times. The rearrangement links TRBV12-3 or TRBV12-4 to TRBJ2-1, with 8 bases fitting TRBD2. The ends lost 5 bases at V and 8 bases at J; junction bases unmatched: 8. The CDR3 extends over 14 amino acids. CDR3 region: CASSRAGGSHEQFF. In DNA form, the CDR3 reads TGTGCCAGCAGTAGGGCGGGAGGCTCGCATGAGCAGTTCTTC.

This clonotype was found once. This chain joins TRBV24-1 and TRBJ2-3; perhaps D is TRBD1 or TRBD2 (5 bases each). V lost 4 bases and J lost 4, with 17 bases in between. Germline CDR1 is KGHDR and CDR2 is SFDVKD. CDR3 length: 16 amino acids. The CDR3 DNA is TGTGCCACCAGTGACCCGGGACGCTCGGCCGCAGATACGCAGTATTTT. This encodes CATSDPGRSAADTQYF.

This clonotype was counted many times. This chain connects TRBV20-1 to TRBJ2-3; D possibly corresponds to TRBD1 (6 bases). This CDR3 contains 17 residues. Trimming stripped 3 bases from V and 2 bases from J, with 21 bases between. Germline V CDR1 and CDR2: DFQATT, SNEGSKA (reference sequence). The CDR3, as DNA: TGCAGTGCTAGGGCCTACGTTACAGGGTCCGCCACAGATACGCAGTATTTT. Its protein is CSARAYVTGSATDTQYF.

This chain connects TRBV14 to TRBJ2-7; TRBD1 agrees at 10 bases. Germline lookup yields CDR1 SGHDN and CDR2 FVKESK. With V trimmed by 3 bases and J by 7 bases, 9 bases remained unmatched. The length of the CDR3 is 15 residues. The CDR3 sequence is CASSHPGTGVNEQYF. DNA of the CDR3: TGTGCCAGCAGCCACCCCGGGACAGGGGTAAATGAGCAGTACTTC.